The 26 T cell receptor beta chains below come from one sample, sequenced in a study of cytomegalovirus exposure and HLA in healthy donors. Vbeta (60) and Jbeta (13) primers were used in the PCR. Assay used: immunoSEQ multiplex PCR; TCRdb lists only in-frame clones, some missing. The table includes approximately 130,000 clones, about 81% detected once. Sequences were obtained from PBMCs. The receptors shown here come from a woman in her 40s in good health and CMV-seropositive.

The V gene is TRBV12-5, the J gene TRBJ2-2; 8 nucleotides align to TRBD1. Germline loops: CDR1 LGHNT, CDR2 FRNRAP. V dropped 6 bases and J dropped 0; count of bases not matched to a gene: 6. This CDR3 region has 16 residues. The DNA of the CDR3 is TGTGCTAGTGGCTCCGGACAGGGACCGAACACCGGGGAGCTGTTTTTT. Protein sequence: CASGSGQGPNTGELFF.

The rearrangement joins TRBV11-2 to TRBJ2-3; 12 positions agree with TRBD2. CDR1 is SGHAT, CDR2 FQNNGV, per germline. The CDR3 is made up of 17 amino acids. J gave up 5 bases and V 5 bases, and 11 bases lay outside the gene matches. CDR3 protein: CASSRLGLAGGQDTQYF. The CDR3, as DNA: TGTGCCAGCAGCCGTTTAGGCCTAGCGGGAGGGCAAGATACGCAGTATTTT.

The chain joins TRBV27 to TRBJ2-7; TRBD2 matches 8 bases. Germline V gives CDR1 MNHEY, CDR2 SMNVEV (reference sequence). The ends lost 2 bases at V and 5 bases at J; junction bases unmatched: 8. The CDR3 length is 15 residues. As DNA, the CDR3 is TGTGCCAGCAGTTTAAAGGGACTAGAAGGTGACGAGCAGTACTTC. Translation gives CASSLKGLEGDEQYF.

The V gene is TRBV30, the J gene TRBJ2-3; the D gene is possibly TRBD1 (5 bases). Germline loops: CDR1 GTSNPN, CDR2 SVGIG (reference sequence). CDR3 length equals 15 residues. V shed 3 bases and J shed 1 base, with 14 bases lying between them. In DNA form, the CDR3 reads TGTGCCTGGAGCTATAGGGGTTGGGGCACAGATACGCAGTATTTT. It encodes CAWSYRGWGTDTQYF. Supplemented by reference TRBV30 and TRBJ2-3, the full variable domain reads SQTIHQWPATLVQPVGSPLSLECTVEGTSNPNLYWYRQAAGRGLQLLFYSVGIGQISSEVPQNLSASRPQDRQFILSSKKLLLSDSGFYLCAWSYRGWGTDTQYFGPGTRLTVL.

This clone was picked up a small number of times. The J gene is TRBJ2-5, the V gene TRBV9; perhaps TRBD2 as D (6 bases). The germline V and J ends were trimmed by 0 bases and 3 bases, with 18 bases remaining between them. CDR3 length: 17 residues. CDR1 and CDR2 from the germline V gene are SGDLS and YYNGEE. CDR3 region: CASSVDPAGLSKETQYF. CDR3 in DNA: TGTGCCAGCAGCGTAGATCCGGCGGGACTCTCGAAAGAGACCCAGTACTTC.

CDR3 sequence reads: CASLAGSEQYF. The CDR3 DNA reads as TGTGCCAGCCTAGCGGGATCCGAGCAGTACTTC. This chain links TRBV28 with TRBJ2-7; TRBD2 matches at 9 bases. V lost 8 bases and J lost 6; bases outside the gene matches: 2. Per the germline V gene, CDR1 is MDHEN and CDR2 is SYDVKM. The CDR3 loop spans 11 amino acids.

The chain couples TRBV15 to TRBJ1-4; D unclear. Germline loops: CDR1 LNHNV, CDR2 YYDKDF (reference sequence). V was trimmed by 1 base and J by 0 bases, leaving 6 bases between them. The CDR3 extends over 15 amino acids. CDR3 residues: CATSRGLTTNEKLFF. The CDR3 region has the DNA TGTGCCACCAGCAGAGGGCTTACAACTAATGAAAAACTGTTTTTT.

The rearrangement joins TRBV5-6 to TRBJ1-3; unclear D gene. The CDR3 runs 15 residues. V dropped 3 bases and J dropped 3 bases, with 13 bases sitting between them. Germline lookup yields CDR1 SGHDT and CDR2 YYEEEE. CDR3 protein: CASSYLWEHGNTIYF. The CDR3 coding sequence is TGTGCCAGCAGCTACCTTTGGGAGCATGGAAACACCATATATTTT.

The CDR3 region is CASSLSGAAGYTF. The CDR3 DNA reads as TGTGCCAGCAGCTTATCAGGGGCGGCTGGCTACACCTTC. The rearrangement joins TRBV7-9 to TRBJ1-2; maybe TRBD1 (6 bases). The CDR3 runs 13 residues. Germline lookup yields CDR1 SEHNR and CDR2 FQNEAQ (reference sequence). V shed 2 bases and J shed 7 bases, with 11 bases lying between them. The full variable domain, in which reference TRBV7-9 and TRBJ1-2 provide the parts outside the CDR3, is DTGVSQNPRHKITKRGQNVTFRCDPISEHNRLYWYRQTLGQGPEFLTYFQNEAQLEKSRLLSDRFSAERPKGSFSTLEIQRTEQGDSAMYLCASSLSGAAGYTFGSGTRLTVV.

This clone was recorded once. J is TRBJ2-1 and V is TRBV11-2, with 7 bases that match TRBD2. V was pared by 1 base and J by 3 bases, with 3 bases of the junction left unmatched. CDR3 size: 15 residues. In germline, CDR1 is SGHAT, CDR2 FQNNGV. In DNA form, the CDR3 reads TGTGCCAGCAGCTTAGTCTCTAGCGGCTACAATGAGCAGTTCTTC. Translated: CASSLVSSGYNEQFF.

This clone has only a few counts. This chain connects TRBV27 to TRBJ1-1; 10 positions match TRBD1. Germline V lookup: CDR1 MNHEY, CDR2 SMNVEV (reference sequence). J was trimmed by 6 bases and V by 3 bases; bases with no gene match: 16. There are 18 residues in the CDR3. Written as DNA, the CDR3 is TGTGCCAGCAGTTTTTCGTCGGACAGGGGGGGTTTTGTCGCTGAAGCTTTCTTT. Its protein is CASSFSSDRGGFVAEAFF.

V is TRBV10-3 and J is TRBJ2-3, with D maybe TRBD2 (5 bases). V was clipped by 6 bases and J by 4 bases, with 14 bases between them. Per germline, CDR1 ENHRY and CDR2 SYGVKD. The CDR3 has 14 amino acids. The CDR3 DNA is TGTGCCATCAGGGACCCCCCGGGATCAGATACGCAGTATTTT. Translated: CAIRDPPGSDTQYF.

The rearrangement joins TRBV5-4 to TRBJ2-1, with 13 bases that match TRBD2. Germline CDR1 is SGHNT and CDR2 is YYREEE (reference sequence). The V and J ends lost 4 bases and 4 bases, in that order; junction bases with no gene match: 5. This CDR3 is 16 amino acids long. This CDR3 reads CASSPGTSGAYNEQFF. CDR3 DNA sequence: TGTGCCAGCAGCCCGGGGACTAGCGGGGCTTACAATGAGCAGTTCTTC.

The rearrangement joins TRBV2 to TRBJ1-2; 7 bases fit TRBD1. The germline gives CDR1 SNHLY, CDR2 FYNNEI. V shed 3 bases, J shed 7 bases, and the junction held 5 bases outside the gene matches. The length of the CDR3 is 13 residues. The CDR3 reads CASSDRGTGGYTF. CDR3 DNA: TGTGCCAGCAGTGACAGGGGGACGGGTGGCTACACCTTC.

J is TRBJ1-1 and V is TRBV2; D may be TRBD1 (5 bases). This CDR3 has 11 amino acids. Looked up from germline, CDR1 is SNHLY and CDR2 is FYNNEI. Trimming stripped 9 bases from V and 5 bases from J, with 10 bases between. The CDR3, as DNA: TGTGCCAGAGGGGAAGGTACTGAAGCTTTCTTT. It is translated as CARGEGTEAFF.

The V and J genes are TRBV4-1 and TRBJ2-5; 11 bases map to TRBD2. V shed 0 bases and J 5 bases; nucleotides not matched to a gene: 11. Germline V gene sequence: CDR1 MGHRA, CDR2 YSYEKL. The CDR3 loop spans 18 amino acids. The CDR3 region has the DNA TGCGCCAGCAGCCAAGATCCGAACTTAGCGGGGGGGCAGGAGACCCAGTACTTC. Translation: CASSQDPNLAGGQETQYF.

The J gene is TRBJ1-5, the V gene TRBV28; the match to TRBD1 covers 9 bases. There are 17 residues in the CDR3. J gave up 0 bases and V 4 bases, and 7 bases lay outside the gene matches. Germline V gene lookup returns CDR1 MDHEN and CDR2 SYDVKM. The CDR3 sequence is CASSSGTGQYSNQPQHF. The CDR3 DNA reads TGTGCCAGCAGTTCCGGGACAGGGCAATATAGCAATCAGCCCCAGCATTTT.

The chain carries TRBV18 and TRBJ2-1, with 9 bases lining up with TRBD1. The germline gives CDR1 KGHSH, CDR2 LQKENI. V dropped 0 bases and J dropped 7; count of bases not matched to a gene: 13. CDR3 length: 18 residues. CDR3 loop: CASSPPDVRRTGVNEQFF. DNA of the CDR3: TGTGCCAGCTCACCACCGGACGTACGCAGGACAGGGGTGAATGAGCAGTTCTTC. Drawing the rest from reference TRBV18 and TRBJ2-1, the complete variable domain is NAGVMQNPRHLVRRRGQEARLRCSPMKGHSHVYWYRQLPEEGLKFMVYLQKENIIDESGMPKERFSAEFPKEGPSILRIQQVVRGDSAAYFCASSPPDVRRTGVNEQFFGPGTRLTVL.

The CDR3 DNA reads as TGTGCCAGCAGTGCCCAGACAGCTTCCTCTGGAAACACCATATATTTT. This codes for CASSAQTASSGNTIYF. The chain recombines TRBV28 with TRBJ1-3; D possibly corresponds to TRBD1 (5 bases). Germline V gives CDR1 MDHEN, CDR2 SYDVKM. The length of the CDR3 is 16 residues. Trimming took off 5 bases at V and 0 bases at J, with 14 bases between the two ends.

This chain joins TRBV28 and TRBJ2-6; D ambiguous. Germline CDR1 and CDR2: MDHEN and SYDVKM. The CDR3 sequence is 16 residues long. With 6 bases removed from V and 0 bases from J, the gap between germline ends came to 12 bases. Here the CDR3 reads CASSNPPGSGANVLTF. CDR3 DNA sequence: TGTGCCAGCAGCAATCCCCCAGGCTCTGGGGCCAACGTCCTGACTTTC.

The chain is built from TRBV5-4 and TRBJ2-5; 11 bases fit TRBD2. Germline V gene data show CDR1 as SGHNT and CDR2 as YYREEE (reference sequence). The length of the CDR3 is 15 residues. V lost 1 base, J lost 5 bases, and 4 bases stayed unmatched. The CDR3 loop is CASSLPSGGLETQYF. CDR3 DNA: TGTGCCAGCAGCTTGCCTAGCGGGGGGTTGGAGACCCAGTACTTC.

The rearrangement uses TRBV6-5 and TRBJ2-2; no clear D. Trimming took 2 bases from V and 5 from J, leaving 3 bases between them. CDR3 length: 12 amino acids. The germline gives CDR1 MNHEY, CDR2 SVGAGI. This chain's CDR3 is CASSYRTGELFF. CDR3 sequence (DNA): TGTGCCAGCAGTTACCGTACCGGGGAGCTGTTTTTT.

The V gene is TRBV7-2, the J gene TRBJ2-7; 11 nucleotides match TRBD2. The CDR3 has 15 amino acids. Germline loops: CDR1 SGHTA, CDR2 FQGNSA. V gave up 6 bases and J gave up 3 bases; unmatched junction bases: 7. CDR3 residues: CASRGTSGTLYEQYF. The CDR3 region has the DNA TGTGCCAGCAGGGGGACTAGCGGAACACTCTACGAGCAGTACTTC.

The chain carries TRBV2 and TRBJ2-7, with D possibly matching TRBD2 (5 bases). The CDR3 loop spans 12 amino acids. In germline, CDR1 is SNHLY, CDR2 FYNNEI. The germline V and J ends were trimmed by 9 bases and 0 bases, with 9 bases remaining between them. The CDR3 coding sequence is TGTGCCAGTGGGGAGCTCTCCTACGAGCAGTACTTC. Protein sequence: CASGELSYEQYF.

V and J are TRBV19 and TRBJ1-1; a weak D match, TRBD1 (5 bases). V was clipped by 4 bases and J by 8 bases, with 20 bases between them. Germline lookup yields CDR1 LNHDA and CDR2 SQIVND (reference sequence). The CDR3 sequence is 15 residues long. The chain's CDR3 is CASSTALGLGGEAFF. CDR3 DNA sequence: TGTGCCAGTAGTACCGCGCTCGGGTTGGGGGGAGAAGCTTTCTTT.

The chain employs TRBV9 and TRBJ2-5, with 8 bases matching TRBD1. This CDR3 has 16 amino acids. The germline V gene has CDR1 SGDLS and CDR2 YYNGEE. With 4 bases clipped from V and 1 base from J, the junction kept 9 bases outside the gene matches. The CDR3, as DNA: TGTGCCAGCAGCTCCAAAGGGGGGACAGGCCAAGAGACCCAGTACTTC. As protein: CASSSKGGTGQETQYF.